At least ten counts were recorded for the clone carrying this T cell receptor (beta chain). As yet, its antigen is unknown. The sequenced template was RNA, covering the TCR beta CDR3 region. HTBI primers were employed in first-round RT-PCR, then a second-round multiplex PCR followed. One entry per CDR3 protein, called by TCRdb with MiXCR from the multiplex PCR reads. Of over a million distinct CDR3 sequences listed, 35% to 40% are singletons. This sample is drawn from a study of Graves' ophthalmopathy and Graves' hyperthyroidism. General study findings and limits: With approximately 88% sensitivity and over 65% specificity, a 13-signature model separated ophthalmopathy from stable hyperthyroidism.

If patients had other autoimmune diseases, uncontrolled infections, pregnancy or lactation, they were excluded. Physicians reached a diagnosis by relying on clinical symptoms, serum thyroxine, TRAb, thyroid ultrasound and orbital computed tomography. The sample was peripheral blood or thyroid tissue (not recorded which). This TCR derives from an adult man with Graves' hyperthyroidism.

CDR3 sequence (DNA): TGTGCCAGCAGCCCCCGGGAAGCACAAGAGACCCAGTACTTC. It translates to CASSPREAQETQYF. This chain uses TRBV7-9 with TRBJ2-5, with a weak D call TRBD2 (5 bases). V lost 5 bases to trimming and J lost 2 bases, with 12 bases between them. Germline V gene data show CDR1 as SEHNR and CDR2 as FQNEAQ (reference sequence). This CDR3 spans 14 amino acids.